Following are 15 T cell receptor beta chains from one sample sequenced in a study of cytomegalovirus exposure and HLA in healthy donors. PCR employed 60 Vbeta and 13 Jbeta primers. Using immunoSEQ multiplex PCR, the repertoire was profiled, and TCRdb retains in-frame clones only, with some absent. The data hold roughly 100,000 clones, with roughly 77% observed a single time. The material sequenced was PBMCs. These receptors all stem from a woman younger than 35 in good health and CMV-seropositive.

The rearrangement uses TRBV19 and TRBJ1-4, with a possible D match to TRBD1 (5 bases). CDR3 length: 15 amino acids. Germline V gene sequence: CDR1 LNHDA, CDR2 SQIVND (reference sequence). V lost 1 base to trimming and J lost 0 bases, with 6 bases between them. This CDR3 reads CASSIAGTTNEKLFF. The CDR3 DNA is TGTGCCAGTAGTATAGCAGGGACAACTAATGAAAAACTGTTTTTT. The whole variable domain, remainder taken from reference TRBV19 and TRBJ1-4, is DGGITQSPKYLFRKEGQNVTLSCEQNLNHDAMYWYRQDPGQGLRLIYYSQIVNDFQKGDIAEGYSVSREKKESFPLTVTSAQKNPTAFYLCASSIAGTTNEKLFFGSGTQLSVL.

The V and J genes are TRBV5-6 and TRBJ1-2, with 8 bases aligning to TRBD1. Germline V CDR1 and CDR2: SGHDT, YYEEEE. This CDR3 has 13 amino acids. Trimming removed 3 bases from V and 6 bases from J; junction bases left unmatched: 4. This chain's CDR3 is CASSSDRADGYTF. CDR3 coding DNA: TGTGCCAGCAGCTCGGACAGGGCGGATGGCTACACCTTC.

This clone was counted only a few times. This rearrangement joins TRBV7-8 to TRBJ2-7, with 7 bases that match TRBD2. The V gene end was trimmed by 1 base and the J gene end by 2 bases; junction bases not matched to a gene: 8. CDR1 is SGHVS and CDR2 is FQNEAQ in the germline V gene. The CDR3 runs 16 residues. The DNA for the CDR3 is TGTGCCAGCAGCTTAGGGGGGAGGGCGGGAGCCTACGAGCAGTACTTC. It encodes CASSLGGRAGAYEQYF.

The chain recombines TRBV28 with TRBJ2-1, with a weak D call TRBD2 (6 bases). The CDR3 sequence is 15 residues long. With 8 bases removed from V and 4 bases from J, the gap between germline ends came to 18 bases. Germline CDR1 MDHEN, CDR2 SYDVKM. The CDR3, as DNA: TGTGCCAGCTCCCTAGGGCGGGACCCTTACAATGAGCAGTTCTTC. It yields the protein CASSLGRDPYNEQFF.

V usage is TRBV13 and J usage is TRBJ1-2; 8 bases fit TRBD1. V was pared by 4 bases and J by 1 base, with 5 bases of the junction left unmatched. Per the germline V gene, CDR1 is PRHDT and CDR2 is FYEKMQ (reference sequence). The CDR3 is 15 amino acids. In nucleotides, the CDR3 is TGTGCCAGCAGCTCGACGGGACAGGTTAACTATGGCTACACCTTC. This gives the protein CASSSTGQVNYGYTF.

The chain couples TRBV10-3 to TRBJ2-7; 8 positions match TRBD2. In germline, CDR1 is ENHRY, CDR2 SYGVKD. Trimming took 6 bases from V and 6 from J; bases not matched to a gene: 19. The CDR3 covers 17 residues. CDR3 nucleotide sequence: TGTGCCATCAGGCCATCGACTAGCGTATCGAGGTCCGGCGAGCAGTACTTC. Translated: CAIRPSTSVSRSGEQYF.

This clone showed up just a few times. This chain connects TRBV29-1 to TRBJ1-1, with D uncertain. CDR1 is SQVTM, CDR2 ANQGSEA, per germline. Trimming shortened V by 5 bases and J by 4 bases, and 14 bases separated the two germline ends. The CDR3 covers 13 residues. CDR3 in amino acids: CSVWTREGTEAFF. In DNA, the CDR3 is TGCAGCGTTTGGACCCGTGAGGGCACTGAAGCTTTCTTT.

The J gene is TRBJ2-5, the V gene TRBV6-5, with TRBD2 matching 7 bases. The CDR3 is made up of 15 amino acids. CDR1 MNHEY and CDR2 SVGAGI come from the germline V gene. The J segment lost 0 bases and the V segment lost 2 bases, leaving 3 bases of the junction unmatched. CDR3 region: CASSYGAGDQETQYF. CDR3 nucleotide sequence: TGTGCCAGCAGTTACGGGGCGGGGGACCAAGAGACCCAGTACTTC.

This chain's CDR3 is CASSLVGGAYEQYF. The CDR3 DNA reads as TGTGCCAGCAGCTTGGTAGGGGGCGCCTACGAGCAGTACTTC. V and J are TRBV5-4 and TRBJ2-7; TRBD1 agrees at 7 bases. V was clipped by 0 bases and J by 2 bases; unmatched bases: 2. Germline CDR1 and CDR2: SGHNT and YYREEE (reference sequence). The CDR3 covers 14 residues.

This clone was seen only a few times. CDR3 sequence: CASKQQWSGNTIYF. The CDR3 DNA sequence: TGTGCCAGCAAACAACAGTGGTCCGGAAACACCATATATTTT. This sequence joins TRBV6-5 and TRBJ1-3; no clear D. CDR3 length: 14 amino acids. The germline V gene has CDR1 MNHEY and CDR2 SVGAGI. V was cut by 7 bases and J by 4 bases, with 14 bases left in between.

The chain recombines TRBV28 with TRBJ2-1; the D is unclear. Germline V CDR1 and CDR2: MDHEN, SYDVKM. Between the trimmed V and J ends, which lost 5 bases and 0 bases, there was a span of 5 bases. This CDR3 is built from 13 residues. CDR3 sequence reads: CASSPISYNEQFF. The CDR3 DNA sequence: TGTGCCAGCAGTCCAATCTCCTACAATGAGCAGTTCTTC.

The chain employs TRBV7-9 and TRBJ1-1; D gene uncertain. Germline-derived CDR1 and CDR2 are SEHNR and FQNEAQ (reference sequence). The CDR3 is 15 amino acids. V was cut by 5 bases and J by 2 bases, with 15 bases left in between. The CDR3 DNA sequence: TGTGCCAGCAGCCCGGTTCGGGGATATAACACTGAAGCTTTCTTT. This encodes CASSPVRGYNTEAFF.

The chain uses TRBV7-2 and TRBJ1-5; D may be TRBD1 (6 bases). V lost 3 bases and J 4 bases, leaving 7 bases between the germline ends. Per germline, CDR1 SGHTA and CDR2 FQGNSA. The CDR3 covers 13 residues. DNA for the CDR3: TGTGCCAGCAGCTTCCAGGGGAATCAGCCCCAGCATTTT. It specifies CASSFQGNQPQHF.

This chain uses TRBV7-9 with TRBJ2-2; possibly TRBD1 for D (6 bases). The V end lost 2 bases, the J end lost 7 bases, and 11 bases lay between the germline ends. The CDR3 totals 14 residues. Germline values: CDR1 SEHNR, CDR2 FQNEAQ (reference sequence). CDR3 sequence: CASSLQGSDGELFF. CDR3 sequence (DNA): TGTGCCAGCAGCTTACAGGGGAGTGACGGGGAGCTGTTTTTT.

This CDR3 reads CAGKPGQNTGELFF. Written as DNA, the CDR3 is TGTGCCGGAAAACCGGGACAGAACACCGGGGAGCTGTTTTTT. The V and J genes are TRBV19 and TRBJ2-2, with D tentatively TRBD1 (6 bases). V lost 11 bases and J 1 base, leaving 14 bases between the germline ends. The CDR3 runs 14 residues. Germline loops: CDR1 LNHDA, CDR2 SQIVND (reference sequence).